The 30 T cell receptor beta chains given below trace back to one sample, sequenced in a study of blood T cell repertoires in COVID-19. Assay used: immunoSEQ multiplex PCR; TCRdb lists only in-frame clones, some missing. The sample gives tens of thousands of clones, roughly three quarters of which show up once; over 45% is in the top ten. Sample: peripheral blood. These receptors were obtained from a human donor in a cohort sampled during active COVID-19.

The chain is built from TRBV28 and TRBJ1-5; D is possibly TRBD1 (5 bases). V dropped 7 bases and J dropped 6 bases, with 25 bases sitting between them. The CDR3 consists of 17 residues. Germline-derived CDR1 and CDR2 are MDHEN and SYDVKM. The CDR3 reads CASNPPLGRGSGQPQHF. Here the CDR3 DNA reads TGTGCCAGCAATCCTCCACTTGGTAGGGGTTCGGGTCAGCCCCAGCATTTT.

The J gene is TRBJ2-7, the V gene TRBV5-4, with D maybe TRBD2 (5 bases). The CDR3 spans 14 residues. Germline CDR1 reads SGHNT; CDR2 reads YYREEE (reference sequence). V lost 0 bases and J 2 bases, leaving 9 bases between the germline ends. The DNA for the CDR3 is TGTGCCAGCAGCTTGGGCGGGTTCCCCTACGAGCAGTACTTC. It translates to CASSLGGFPYEQYF.

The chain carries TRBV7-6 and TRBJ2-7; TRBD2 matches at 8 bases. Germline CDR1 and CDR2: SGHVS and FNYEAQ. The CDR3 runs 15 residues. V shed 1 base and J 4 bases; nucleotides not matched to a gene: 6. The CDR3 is CASSLGGGGTYEQYF. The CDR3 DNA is TGTGCCAGCAGCTTAGGGGGCGGGGGGACGTACGAGCAGTACTTC.

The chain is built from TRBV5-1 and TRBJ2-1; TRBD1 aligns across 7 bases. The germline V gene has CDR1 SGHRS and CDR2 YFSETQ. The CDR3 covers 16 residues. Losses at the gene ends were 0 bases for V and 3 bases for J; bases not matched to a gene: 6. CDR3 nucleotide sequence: TGCGCCAGCAGCTTGGAAACCACAGGGGACTACAATGAGCAGTTCTTC. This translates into CASSLETTGDYNEQFF. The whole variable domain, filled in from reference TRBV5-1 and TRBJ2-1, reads KAGVTQTPRYLIKTRGQQVTLSCSPISGHRSVSWYQQTPGQGLQFLFEYFSETQRNKGNFPGRFSGRQFSNSRSEMNVSTLELGDSALYLCASSLETTGDYNEQFFGPGTRLTVL.

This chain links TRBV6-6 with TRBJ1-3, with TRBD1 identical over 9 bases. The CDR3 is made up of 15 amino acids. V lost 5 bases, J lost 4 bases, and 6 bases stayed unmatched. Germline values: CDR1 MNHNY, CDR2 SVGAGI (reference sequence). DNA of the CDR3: TGTGCCAGCAGTGTACAGGGGGCGGAAGGAAACACCATATATTTT. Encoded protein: CASSVQGAEGNTIYF.

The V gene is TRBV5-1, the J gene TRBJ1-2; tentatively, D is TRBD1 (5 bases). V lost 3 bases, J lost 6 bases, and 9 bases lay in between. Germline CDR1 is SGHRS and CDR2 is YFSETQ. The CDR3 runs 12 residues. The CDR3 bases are TGCGCCAGCAGCTGGGGGGGAGATGGCTACACCTTC. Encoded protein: CASSWGGDGYTF.

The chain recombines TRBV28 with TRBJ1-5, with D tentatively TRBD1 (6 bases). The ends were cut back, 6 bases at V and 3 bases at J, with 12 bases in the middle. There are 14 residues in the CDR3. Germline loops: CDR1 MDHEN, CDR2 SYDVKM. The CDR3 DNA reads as TGTGCCAGCAGACGCCAGGGGAACAATCAGCCCCAGCATTTT. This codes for CASRRQGNNQPQHF.

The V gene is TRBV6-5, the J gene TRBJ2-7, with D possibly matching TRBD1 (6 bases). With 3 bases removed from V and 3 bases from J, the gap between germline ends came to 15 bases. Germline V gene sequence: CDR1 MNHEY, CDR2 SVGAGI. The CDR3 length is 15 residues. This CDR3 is CASSYRSGAFYEQYF. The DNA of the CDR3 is TGTGCCAGCAGTTATAGGTCAGGGGCCTTCTACGAGCAGTACTTC.

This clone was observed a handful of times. CDR3 loop: CATSPIGPSGEKLFF. The CDR3 coding sequence is TGTGCCACCAGCCCCATTGGCCCTTCGGGTGAAAAACTGTTTTTT. The rearrangement joins TRBV15 to TRBJ1-4, with unresolved D. The CDR3 covers 15 residues. The germline V and J ends were trimmed by 5 bases and 7 bases, with 17 bases remaining between them. From germline, CDR1 is LNHNV and CDR2 YYDKDF (reference sequence).

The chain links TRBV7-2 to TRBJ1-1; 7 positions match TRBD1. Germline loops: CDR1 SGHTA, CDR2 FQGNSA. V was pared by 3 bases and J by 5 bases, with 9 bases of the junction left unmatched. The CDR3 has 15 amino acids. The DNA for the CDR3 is TGTGCCAGCAGCTTTGGCTCAGGGGGAGGAACTGAAGCTTTCTTT. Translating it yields CASSFGSGGGTEAFF.

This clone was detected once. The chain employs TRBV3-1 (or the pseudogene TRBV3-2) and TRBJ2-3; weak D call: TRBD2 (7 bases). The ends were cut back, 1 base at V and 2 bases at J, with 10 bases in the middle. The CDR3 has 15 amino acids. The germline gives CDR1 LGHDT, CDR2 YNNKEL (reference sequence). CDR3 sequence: CASSQVGGVTDTQYF. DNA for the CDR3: TGTGCCAGCAGCCAAGTAGGGGGGGTCACAGATACGCAGTATTTT.

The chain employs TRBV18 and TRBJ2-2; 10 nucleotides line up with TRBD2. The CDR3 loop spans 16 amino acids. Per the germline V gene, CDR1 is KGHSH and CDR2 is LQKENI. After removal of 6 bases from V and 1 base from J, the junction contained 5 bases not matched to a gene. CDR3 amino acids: CASSEGLARNTGELFF. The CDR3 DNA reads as TGTGCCAGCTCGGAGGGACTAGCGCGGAACACCGGGGAGCTGTTTTTT.

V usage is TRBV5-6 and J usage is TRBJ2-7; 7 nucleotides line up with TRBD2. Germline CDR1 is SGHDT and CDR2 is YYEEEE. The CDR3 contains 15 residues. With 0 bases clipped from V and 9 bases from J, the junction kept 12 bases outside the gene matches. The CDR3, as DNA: TGTGCCAGCAGCTTGGCCGGAGCTAGCGGCCTGGCGCAGTACTTC. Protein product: CASSLAGASGLAQYF.

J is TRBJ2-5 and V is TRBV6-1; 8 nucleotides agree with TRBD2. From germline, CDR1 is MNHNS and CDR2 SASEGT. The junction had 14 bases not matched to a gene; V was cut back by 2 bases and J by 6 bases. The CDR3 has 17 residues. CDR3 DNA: TGTGCCAGCAGTGAAATCCGGGAGGGGCCAAAAGGAAAGACCCAGTACTTC. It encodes CASSEIREGPKGKTQYF.

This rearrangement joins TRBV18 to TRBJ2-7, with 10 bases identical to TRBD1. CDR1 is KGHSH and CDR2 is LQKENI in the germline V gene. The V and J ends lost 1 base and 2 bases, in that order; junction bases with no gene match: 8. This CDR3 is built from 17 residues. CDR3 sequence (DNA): TGTGCCAGCTCACCACAGGGGACAGGGGCCCCCACCTACGAGCAGTACTTC. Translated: CASSPQGTGAPTYEQYF.

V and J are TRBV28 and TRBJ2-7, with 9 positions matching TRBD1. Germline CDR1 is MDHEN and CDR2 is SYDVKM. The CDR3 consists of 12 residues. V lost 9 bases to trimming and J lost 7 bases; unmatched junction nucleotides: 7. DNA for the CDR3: TGTGCCAGTACGGGACAGGGAATAGAGCAGTACTTC. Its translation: CASTGQGIEQYF.

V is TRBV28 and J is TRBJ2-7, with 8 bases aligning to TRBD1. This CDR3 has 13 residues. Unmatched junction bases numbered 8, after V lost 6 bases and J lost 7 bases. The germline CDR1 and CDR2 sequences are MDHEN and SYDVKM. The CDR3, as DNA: TGTGCCAGCAGGACGACAGGGGTAGGGGAGCAGTACTTC. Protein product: CASRTTGVGEQYF.

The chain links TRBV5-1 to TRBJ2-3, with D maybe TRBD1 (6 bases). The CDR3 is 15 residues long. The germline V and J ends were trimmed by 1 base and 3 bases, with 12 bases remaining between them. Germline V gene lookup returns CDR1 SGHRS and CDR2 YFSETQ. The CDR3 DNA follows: TGCGCCAGCAGCTTGAAGGGGGTCAGAACAGATACGCAGTATTTT. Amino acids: CASSLKGVRTDTQYF. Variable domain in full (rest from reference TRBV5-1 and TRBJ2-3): KAGVTQTPRYLIKTRGQQVTLSCSPISGHRSVSWYQQTPGQGLQFLFEYFSETQRNKGNFPGRFSGRQFSNSRSEMNVSTLELGDSALYLCASSLKGVRTDTQYFGPGTRLTVL.

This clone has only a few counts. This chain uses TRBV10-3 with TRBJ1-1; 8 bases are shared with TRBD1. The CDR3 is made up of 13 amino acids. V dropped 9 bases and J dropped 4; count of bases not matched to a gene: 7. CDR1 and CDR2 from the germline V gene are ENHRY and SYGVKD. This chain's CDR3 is CAILGQAGTEAFF. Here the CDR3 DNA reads TGTGCCATACTGGGACAGGCGGGCACTGAAGCTTTCTTT.

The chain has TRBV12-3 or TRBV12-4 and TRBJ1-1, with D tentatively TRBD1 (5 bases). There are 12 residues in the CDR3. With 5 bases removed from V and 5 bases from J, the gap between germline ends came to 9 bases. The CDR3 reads CASSLEGTEAFF. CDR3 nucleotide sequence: TGTGCCAGCAGTCTAGAGGGGACTGAAGCTTTCTTT.

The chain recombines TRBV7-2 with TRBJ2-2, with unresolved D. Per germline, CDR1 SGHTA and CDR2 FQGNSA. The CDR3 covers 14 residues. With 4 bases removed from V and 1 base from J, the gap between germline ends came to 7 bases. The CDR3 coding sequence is TGTGCCAGCAGCTCCGTCCGGAACACCGGGGAGCTGTTTTTT. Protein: CASSSVRNTGELFF.

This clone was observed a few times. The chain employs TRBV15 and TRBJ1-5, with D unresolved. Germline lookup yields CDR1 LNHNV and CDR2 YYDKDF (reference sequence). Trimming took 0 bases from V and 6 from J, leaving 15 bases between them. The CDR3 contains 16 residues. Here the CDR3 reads CATSRDGGSSLQPQHF. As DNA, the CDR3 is TGTGCCACCAGCAGAGATGGAGGGTCAAGTCTTCAGCCCCAGCATTTT.

DNA of the CDR3: TGTGCCAGCAGCTTCGGGGGGAAAACTGAAGCTTTCTTT. It codes for CASSFGGKTEAFF. The chain carries TRBV5-6 and TRBJ1-1, with TRBD1 as a possible D gene (5 bases). CDR3 length: 13 amino acids. V was cut by 2 bases and J by 5 bases, with 10 bases left in between. Germline loops: CDR1 SGHDT, CDR2 YYEEEE.

CDR3 in DNA: TGCGCCAGCACCCACAGGGGAAGTAGTCAAGAGACCCAGTACTTC. As protein: CASTHRGSSQETQYF. The rearrangement uses TRBV4-1 and TRBJ2-5; 7 nucleotides align to TRBD1. CDR1 and CDR2 from the germline V gene are MGHRA and YSYEKL. The CDR3 runs 15 residues. V lost 7 bases and J lost 2; bases outside the gene matches: 10.

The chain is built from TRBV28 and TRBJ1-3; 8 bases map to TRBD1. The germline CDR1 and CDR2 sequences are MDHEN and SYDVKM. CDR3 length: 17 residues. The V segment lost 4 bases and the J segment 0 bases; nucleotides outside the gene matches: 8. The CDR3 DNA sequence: TGTGCCAGCAGTTCGACCGAGACAGGGGCCTCTGGAAACACCATATATTTT. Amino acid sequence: CASSSTETGASGNTIYF.

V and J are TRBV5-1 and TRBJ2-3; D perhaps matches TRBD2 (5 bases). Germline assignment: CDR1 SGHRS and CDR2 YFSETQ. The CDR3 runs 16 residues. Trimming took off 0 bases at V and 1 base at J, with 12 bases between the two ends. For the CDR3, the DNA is TGCGCCAGCAGCTTGGTTCGGGGAACCGGCACAGATACGCAGTATTTT. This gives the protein CASSLVRGTGTDTQYF.

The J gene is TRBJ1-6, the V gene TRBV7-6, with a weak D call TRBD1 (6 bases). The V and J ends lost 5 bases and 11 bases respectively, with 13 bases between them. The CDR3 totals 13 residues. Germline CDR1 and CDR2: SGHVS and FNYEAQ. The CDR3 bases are TGTGCCAGCAGCCGACAGGAACGGACACCCCTCCACTTT. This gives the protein CASSRQERTPLHF.

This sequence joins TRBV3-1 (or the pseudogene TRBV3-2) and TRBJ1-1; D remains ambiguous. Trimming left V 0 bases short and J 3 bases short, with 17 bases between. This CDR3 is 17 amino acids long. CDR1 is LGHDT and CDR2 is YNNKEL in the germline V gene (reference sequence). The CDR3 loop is CASSQDLSSLVDTEAFF. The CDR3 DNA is TGTGCCAGCAGCCAAGATCTTAGCTCTTTGGTCGACACTGAAGCTTTCTTT.

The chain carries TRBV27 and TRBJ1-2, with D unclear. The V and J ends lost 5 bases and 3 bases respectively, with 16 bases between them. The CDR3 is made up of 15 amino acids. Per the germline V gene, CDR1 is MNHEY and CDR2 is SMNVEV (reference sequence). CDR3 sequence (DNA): TGTGCCAGCAGTGAGCTCCAACGCTTGGACTATGGCTACACCTTC. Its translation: CASSELQRLDYGYTF.

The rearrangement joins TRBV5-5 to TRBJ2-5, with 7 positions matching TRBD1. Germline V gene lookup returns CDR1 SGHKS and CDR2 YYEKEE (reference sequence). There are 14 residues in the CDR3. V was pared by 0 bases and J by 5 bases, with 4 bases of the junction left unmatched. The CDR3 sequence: CASSLEGAWETQYF. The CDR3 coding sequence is TGTGCCAGCAGCTTGGAGGGGGCTTGGGAGACCCAGTACTTC.